This TCR beta chain was obtained from a study of blood T cell repertoires in COVID-19. Study-level information: T cells, B-cell-depleted T cells, or PBMCs supplied cDNA or gDNA.

Germline values: CDR1 LNHDA, CDR2 SQIVND (reference sequence). The CDR3 covers 14 residues. The V and J ends lost 3 bases and 10 bases respectively, with 13 bases between them. It was during active infection that Seattle patients were enrolled and then longitudinally followed. How the authors handled the data: Counts of nucleated cells, estimated from reference gene primer amplification, were obtained. Assay: immunoSEQ multiplex PCR; the TCRdb copy retains only in-frame clones and omits some. Clonal size and the V and J genes are those of that table, whereas D and trimming came from the DNA. The sample lists over 250,000 clones; 75% to 90% were seen once.

The chain has TRBV19 and TRBJ1-6; D not certain. Sample: peripheral blood. The sequence was collected from a woman in her seventies with COVID-19, enrolled during active disease. CDR3 residues: CASSMVRERSPLHF. The CDR3, as DNA: TGTGCCAGTAGTATGGTGAGGGAAAGGTCACCCCTCCACTTT.